This T cell receptor beta chain is from a study of EBV T-cell therapy then PD-1 blockade in nasopharyngeal carcinoma (dated by TCRdb to the early 2020s). The Qiagen DNeasy Kit was used to extract genomic DNA from the sorted cells. TCR beta chain deep sequencing was performed on the immunoSEQ platform. On the authors' methods: The immunoSEQ Analyzer software was used to analyze the repertoire data. TCRdb stores this immuneACCESS table with in-frame sequences only. Part of the clones is absent; in the studies checked, under half of the shortfall reflects unresolved V genes, and no reason is known for the rest. Clone size and the V and J calls come from that table; the DNA yielded D and trimming. This sample lists about 14,000 clones; around 84% were detected once. Jointly, the top ten make up 25% to 35% of the sample. This clone showed up just once. Its recognized antigen is unknown. There are no base qualities to consult, and no much larger clone falls within one base.

Reading the label with the study, this specimen's treatment or condition is: AdE1-LMPpoly-expanded autologous EBV-specific T-cell therapy followed by anti-PD-1 nivolumab. Its CDR3 holds 14 amino acids, cysteine through phenylalanine. Only the CDR3 DNA is retained, 42 bases long and in frame from the first base. According to the germline V gene, CDR1 reads SGDLS and CDR2 reads YYNGEE. Germline trimming: 3 bases from V, 3 bases from J; junction bases outside gene matches: 3. This sequence originates from a man aged 35 to 55 with nasopharyngeal carcinoma. The sequences come from CD8+ T cells from blood, collected around day 99 from a patient whose treatment included autologous EBV-specific T cells and nivolumab. The chain joins TRBV9 to TRBJ2-3, with 8 junctional bases fitting TRBD2. The DNA is as follows: TGTGCCAGCAGCGGTAGCGGGACAACAGATACGCAGTATTTT. The encoded protein is CASSGSGTTDTQYF.